What follows is one T cell receptor beta chain and its context. This clonotype was detected many times. Its antigen target is currently unknown. Base-call qualities are not available, and no considerably larger clone is one nucleotide away. The sample originates from a study of T cells in Graves' hyperthyroidism and ophthalmopathy (dated by TCRdb to about 2019). The study in broad terms: Peripheral blood was sampled at the time of initial diagnosis, prior to any treatment. The roughly 100 discovery patients were randomly divided into training and test sets at a 7:3 ratio. TCR V-J signatures able to tell the groups apart were searched for in a discovery cohort of approximately 95 patients, of whom under 45 had Graves' ophthalmopathy and 55 to 60 had stable Graves' hyperthyroidism. Prospective prediction of ophthalmopathy was tested in an independent validation cohort consisting of about 20 hyperthyroidism patients and around 17 patients who later progressed to ophthalmopathy. In addition, the study compared T-cell repertoires in thyroid tissue and in blood from about 6 Graves' hyperthyroidism patients. According to the paper, TCR Vbeta CDR3 sequencing was carried out on more than 120 peripheral blood samples, which came from approximately 43 ophthalmopathy, around 74 hyperthyroidism and approximately 17 progressor patients. After blood sampling, hyperthyroidism patients were treated with methimazole at a starting dose of 30 mg daily, and ophthalmopathy patients were treated with high-dose intravenous methylprednisolone.

Overall study outcomes, separate from this receptor: Blood samples also contained most of the expanded thyroid clonotypes (frequency above 0.001), which suggests that blood repertoires may reflect thyroid immune responses. In validation, progression to ophthalmopathy was predicted by the model with more than 65% sensitivity and roughly 76% specificity, a median of 6.5 months before onset. Sample size was not statistically predetermined, and blinding of investigators to group allocation was not performed. In cross-validation, a model built on a 13 V-J signature told ophthalmopathy apart from stable hyperthyroidism with less than 90% sensitivity and around 84% specificity, and in testing the same model reached 80%/75%.

Counted from cysteine to phenylalanine, this CDR3 has 15 amino acids. The CDR3 DNA has 45 bases and is translated from base 1. V gives up 5 bases and J gives up 0 bases, and the segment between their germline ends measures 11 bases. Ophthalmopathy patients had moderately to severely active disease, with a Clinical Activity Score of 3 or more, a NOSPECS grade of 4 or more, and a disease duration of less than 3 months. The study excluded patients with uncontrolled infections, other autoimmune diseases, pregnancy or lactation. Clinical symptoms, serum thyroxine and TRAb, thyroid ultrasound, and orbital computed tomography formed the basis for the diagnoses. Ficoll-Paque density gradient centrifugation was used to isolate PBMCs from about 9 ml of fresh peripheral blood. Trizol reagent was used to extract total RNA, and RNA quality was then checked on an Agilent 2100 Bioanalyzer. TCR beta CDR3 regions were amplified from RNA transcripts. The first round of RT-PCR for the TCR CDR3 was performed with the HTBI primer set and the Qiagen OneStep RT-PCR kit. The libraries were constructed in a second round of multiplex PCR and then size-selected and purified. Paired-end sequencing of the libraries was performed with 100 bp reads on an Illumina HiSeq2000. Per the source publication's procedure: Raw data were processed with SOAPnuke, discarding reads with adapters, uncalled bases, mean Phred below 15, or no exact constant-primer or identifier match. COPE v1.2.5 was used to merge the high-quality paired reads, and each unique nucleotide sequence was defined as a clonotype. Clonotypes were aligned to IMGT TRBV, TRBD and TRBJ reference segments using MiTCR v1.1. The analysis was restricted to V-J combinations with a frequency above 0.0001, which together covered just over 99% of the repertoires. The TCS score was defined as the ratio of F50 (clonal expansion) to E x V (chaos), calculated using BLOSUM62-based TCRdist between CDR3 peptides within each V-J. Welch's t-statistics and random forest reduced 514 V-J features to 13, which were used in a naive Bayes classifier (R e1071). TCRdb ran its own pipeline on the public reads, namely fastp trimming at Q25 and MiXCR clone calling, and kept in-frame beta chains. Entries are consolidated by CDR3 protein sequence, retaining the most common genes and DNA. TCRdb, not the original authors, processed these V and J calls. The sample contains 450,000 to 550,000 distinct CDR3 sequences, approximately 25% of them found a single time. Approximately 10% of the sample comes from the top ten.

The chain is made from TRBV12-3 or TRBV12-4 and TRBJ1-5, with the D gene not clear enough to name. Material for sequencing was blood. This clonotype was sampled from a woman under 40 with Graves' ophthalmopathy. The DNA reads as follows: TGTGCCAGCAGTCCCCCCATCTATAGCAATCAGCCCCAGCATTTT. Translated, it gives CASSPPIYSNQPQHF.